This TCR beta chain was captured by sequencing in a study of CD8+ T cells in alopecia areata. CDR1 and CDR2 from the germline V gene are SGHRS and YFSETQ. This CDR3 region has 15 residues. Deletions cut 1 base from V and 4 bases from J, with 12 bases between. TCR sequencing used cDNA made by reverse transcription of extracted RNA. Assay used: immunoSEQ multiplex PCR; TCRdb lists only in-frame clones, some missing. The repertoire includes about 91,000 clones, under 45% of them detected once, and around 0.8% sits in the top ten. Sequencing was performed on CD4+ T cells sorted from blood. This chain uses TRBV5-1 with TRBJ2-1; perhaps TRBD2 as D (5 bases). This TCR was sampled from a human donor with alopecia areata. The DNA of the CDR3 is TGCGCCAGCAGCTTGTCCGGGGATGCTTACAATGAGCAGTTCTTC. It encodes CASSLSGDAYNEQFF. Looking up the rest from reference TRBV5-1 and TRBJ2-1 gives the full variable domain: KAGVTQTPRYLIKTRGQQVTLSCSPISGHRSVSWYQQTPGQGLQFLFEYFSETQRNKGNFPGRFSGRQFSNSRSEMNVSTLELGDSALYLCASSLSGDAYNEQFFGPGTRLTVL.